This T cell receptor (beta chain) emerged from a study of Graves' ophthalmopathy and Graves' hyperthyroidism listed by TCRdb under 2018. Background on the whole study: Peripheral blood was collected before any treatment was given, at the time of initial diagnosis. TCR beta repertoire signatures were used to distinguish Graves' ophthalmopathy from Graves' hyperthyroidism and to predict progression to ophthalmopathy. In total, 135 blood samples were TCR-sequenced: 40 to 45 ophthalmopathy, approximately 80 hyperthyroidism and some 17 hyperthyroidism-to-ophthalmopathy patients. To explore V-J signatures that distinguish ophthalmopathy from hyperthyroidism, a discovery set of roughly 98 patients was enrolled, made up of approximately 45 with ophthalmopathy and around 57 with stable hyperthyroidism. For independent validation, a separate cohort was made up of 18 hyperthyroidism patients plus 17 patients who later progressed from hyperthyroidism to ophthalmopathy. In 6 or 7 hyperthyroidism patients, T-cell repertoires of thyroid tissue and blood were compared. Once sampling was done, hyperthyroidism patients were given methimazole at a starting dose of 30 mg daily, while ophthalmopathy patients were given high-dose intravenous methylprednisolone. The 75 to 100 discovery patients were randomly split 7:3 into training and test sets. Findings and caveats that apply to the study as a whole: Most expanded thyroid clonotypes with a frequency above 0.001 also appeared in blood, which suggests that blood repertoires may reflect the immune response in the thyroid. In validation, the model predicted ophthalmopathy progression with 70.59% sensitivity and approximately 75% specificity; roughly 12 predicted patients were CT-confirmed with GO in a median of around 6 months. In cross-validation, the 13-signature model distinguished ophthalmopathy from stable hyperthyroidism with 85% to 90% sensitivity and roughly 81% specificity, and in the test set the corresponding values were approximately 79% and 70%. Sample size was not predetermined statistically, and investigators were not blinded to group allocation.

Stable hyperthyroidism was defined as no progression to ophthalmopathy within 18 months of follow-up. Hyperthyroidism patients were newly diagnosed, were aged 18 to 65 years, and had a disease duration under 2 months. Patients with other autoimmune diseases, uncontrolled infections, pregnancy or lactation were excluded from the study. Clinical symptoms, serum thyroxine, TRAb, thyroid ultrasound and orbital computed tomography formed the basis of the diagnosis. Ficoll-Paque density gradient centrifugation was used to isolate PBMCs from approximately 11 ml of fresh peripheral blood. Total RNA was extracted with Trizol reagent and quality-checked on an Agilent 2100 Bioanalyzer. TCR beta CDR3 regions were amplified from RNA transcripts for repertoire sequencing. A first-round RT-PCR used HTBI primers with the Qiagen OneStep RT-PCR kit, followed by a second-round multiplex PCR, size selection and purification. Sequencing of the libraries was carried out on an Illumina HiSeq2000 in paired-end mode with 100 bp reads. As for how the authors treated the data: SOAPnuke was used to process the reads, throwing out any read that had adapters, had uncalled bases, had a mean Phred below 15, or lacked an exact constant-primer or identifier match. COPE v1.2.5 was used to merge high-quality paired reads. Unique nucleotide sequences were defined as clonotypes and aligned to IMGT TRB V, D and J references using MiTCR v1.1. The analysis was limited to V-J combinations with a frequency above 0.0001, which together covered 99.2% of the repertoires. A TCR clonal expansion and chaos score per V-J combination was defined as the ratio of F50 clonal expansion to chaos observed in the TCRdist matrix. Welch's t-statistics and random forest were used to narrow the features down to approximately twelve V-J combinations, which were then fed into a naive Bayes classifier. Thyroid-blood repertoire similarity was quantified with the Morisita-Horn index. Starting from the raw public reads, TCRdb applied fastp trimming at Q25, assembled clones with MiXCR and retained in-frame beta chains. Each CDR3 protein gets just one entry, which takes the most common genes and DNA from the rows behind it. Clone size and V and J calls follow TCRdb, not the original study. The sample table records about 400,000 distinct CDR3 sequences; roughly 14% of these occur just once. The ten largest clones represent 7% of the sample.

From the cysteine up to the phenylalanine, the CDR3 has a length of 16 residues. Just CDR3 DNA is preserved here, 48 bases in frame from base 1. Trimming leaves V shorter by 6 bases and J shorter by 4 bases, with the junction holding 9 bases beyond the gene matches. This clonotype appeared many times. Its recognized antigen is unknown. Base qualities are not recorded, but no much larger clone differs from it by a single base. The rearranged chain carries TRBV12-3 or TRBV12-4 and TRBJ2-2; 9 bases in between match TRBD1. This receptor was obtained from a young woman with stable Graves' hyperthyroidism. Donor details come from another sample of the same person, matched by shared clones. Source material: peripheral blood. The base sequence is TGTGCCAGCAGAACGGGACAGGGTGGTGGCACCGGGGAGCTGTTTTTT. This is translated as CASRTGQGGGTGELFF.